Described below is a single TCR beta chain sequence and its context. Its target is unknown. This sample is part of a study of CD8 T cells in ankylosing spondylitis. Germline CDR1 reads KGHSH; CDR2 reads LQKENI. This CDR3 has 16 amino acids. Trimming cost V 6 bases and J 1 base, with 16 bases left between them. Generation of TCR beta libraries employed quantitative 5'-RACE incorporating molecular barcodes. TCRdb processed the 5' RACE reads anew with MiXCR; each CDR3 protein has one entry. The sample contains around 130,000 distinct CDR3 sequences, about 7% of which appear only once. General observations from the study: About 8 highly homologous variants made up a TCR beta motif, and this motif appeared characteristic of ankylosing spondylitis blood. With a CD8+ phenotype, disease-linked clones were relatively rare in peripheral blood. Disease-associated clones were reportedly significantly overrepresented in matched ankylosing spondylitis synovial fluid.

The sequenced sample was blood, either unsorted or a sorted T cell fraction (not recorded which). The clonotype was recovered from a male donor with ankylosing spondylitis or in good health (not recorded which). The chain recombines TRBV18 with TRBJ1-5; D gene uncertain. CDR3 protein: CASSYTVGGSNQPQHF. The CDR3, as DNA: TGTGCCAGCTCGTACACCGTTGGAGGGAGCAATCAGCCCCAGCATTTT.